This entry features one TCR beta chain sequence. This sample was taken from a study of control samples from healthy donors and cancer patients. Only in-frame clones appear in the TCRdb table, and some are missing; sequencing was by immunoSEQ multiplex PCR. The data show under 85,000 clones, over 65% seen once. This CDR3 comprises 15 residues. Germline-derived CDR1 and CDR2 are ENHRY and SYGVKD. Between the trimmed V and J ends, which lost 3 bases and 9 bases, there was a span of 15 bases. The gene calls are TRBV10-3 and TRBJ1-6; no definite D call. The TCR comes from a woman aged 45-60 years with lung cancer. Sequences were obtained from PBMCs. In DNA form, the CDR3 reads TGTGCCATCAGTGACTCACCTCAAGAGGGTTCACCCCTCCACTTT. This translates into CAISDSPQEGSPLHF.